The 2 T cell receptor beta chains below were found in one sample sequenced in a study of T cell responses to AZD1222 COVID-19 vaccine. Using immunoSEQ multiplex PCR, the repertoire was profiled, and TCRdb retains in-frame clones only, with some absent. The sample includes 90,000 to 150,000 clones, 80% to 90% of them seen just once. Source: peripheral blood, taken on day 0 of AZD1222 vaccination. The source is an adult in good health.

J is TRBJ2-4 and V is TRBV27; unclear D gene. With 3 bases removed from V and 3 bases from J, the gap between germline ends came to 21 bases. This CDR3 comprises 18 residues. The germline gives CDR1 MNHEY, CDR2 SMNVEV (reference sequence). CDR3 residues: CASSFFQVGIRGKNIQYF. The CDR3 DNA reads TGTGCCAGCAGTTTTTTCCAGGTAGGAATTCGAGGCAAAAACATTCAGTACTTC.

DNA for the CDR3: TGTGCCAGCTCACCTTCCCAGGGCTCTGGGGCCAACGTCCTGACTTTC. This gives the protein CASSPSQGSGANVLTF. The chain uses TRBV18 and TRBJ2-6; D might be TRBD1 (5 bases). The CDR3 totals 16 residues. V lost 3 bases and J lost 0, with 9 bases in between. CDR1 KGHSH and CDR2 LQKENI come from the germline V gene.